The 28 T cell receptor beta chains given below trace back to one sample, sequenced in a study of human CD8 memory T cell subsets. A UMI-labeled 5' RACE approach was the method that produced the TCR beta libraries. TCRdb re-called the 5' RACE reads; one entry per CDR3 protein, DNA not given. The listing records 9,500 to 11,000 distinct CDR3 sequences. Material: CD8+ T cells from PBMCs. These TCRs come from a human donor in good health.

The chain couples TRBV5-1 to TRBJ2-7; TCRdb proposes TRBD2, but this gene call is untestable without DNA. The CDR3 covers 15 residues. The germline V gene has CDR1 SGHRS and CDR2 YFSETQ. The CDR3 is CASSPQYGSGYEQYF.

This CDR3 is CASSFGLSELFF. The chain carries TRBV12-3 or TRBV12-4 and TRBJ2-2. The CDR3 spans 12 residues.

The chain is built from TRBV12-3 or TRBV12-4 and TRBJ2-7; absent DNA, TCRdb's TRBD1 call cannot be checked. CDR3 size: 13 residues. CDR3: CASRGTATWEQYF.

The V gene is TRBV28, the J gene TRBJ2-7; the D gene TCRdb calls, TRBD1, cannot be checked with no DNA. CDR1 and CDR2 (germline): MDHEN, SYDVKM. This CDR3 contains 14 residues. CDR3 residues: CASSLVGDTYEQYF.

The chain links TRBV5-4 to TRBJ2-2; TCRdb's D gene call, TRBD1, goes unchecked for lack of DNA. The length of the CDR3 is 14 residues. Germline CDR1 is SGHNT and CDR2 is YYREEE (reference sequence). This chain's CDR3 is CASSFAGAPGELFF.

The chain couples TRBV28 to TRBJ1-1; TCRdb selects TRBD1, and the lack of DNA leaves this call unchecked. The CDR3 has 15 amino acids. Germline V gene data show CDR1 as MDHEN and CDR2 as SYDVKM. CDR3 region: CASSLSGTGWTEAFF.

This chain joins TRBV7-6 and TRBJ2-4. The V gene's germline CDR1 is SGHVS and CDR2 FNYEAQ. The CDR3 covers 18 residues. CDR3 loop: CASSLGADLLIGKNIQYF.

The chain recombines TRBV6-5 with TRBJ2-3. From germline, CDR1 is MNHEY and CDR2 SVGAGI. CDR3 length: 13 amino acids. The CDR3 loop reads CASSPASTDTQYF.

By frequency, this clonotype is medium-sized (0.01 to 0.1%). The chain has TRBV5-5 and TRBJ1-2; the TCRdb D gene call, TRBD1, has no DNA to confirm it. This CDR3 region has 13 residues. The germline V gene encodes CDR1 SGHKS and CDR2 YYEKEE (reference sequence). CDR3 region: CASSDGTGYGYTF.

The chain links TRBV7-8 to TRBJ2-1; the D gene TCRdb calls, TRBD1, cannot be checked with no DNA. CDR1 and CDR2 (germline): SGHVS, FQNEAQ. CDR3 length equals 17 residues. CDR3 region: CASSLASFTGAYNEQFF.

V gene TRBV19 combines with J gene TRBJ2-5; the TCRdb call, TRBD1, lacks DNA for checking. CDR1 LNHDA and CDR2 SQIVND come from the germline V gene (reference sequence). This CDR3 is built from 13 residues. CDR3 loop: CASSLSLEETQYF.

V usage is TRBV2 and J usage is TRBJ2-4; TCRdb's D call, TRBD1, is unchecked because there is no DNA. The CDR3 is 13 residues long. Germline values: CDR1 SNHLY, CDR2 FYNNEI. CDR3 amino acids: CASIDRGKNIQYF.

The CDR3: CASSLGTGYQPQHF. The V call is TRBV27, the J call TRBJ1-5; TCRdb gives TRBD1 as the D gene, but with no DNA this cannot be confirmed. This CDR3 is 14 amino acids long. Germline CDR1 MNHEY, CDR2 SMNVEV (reference sequence).

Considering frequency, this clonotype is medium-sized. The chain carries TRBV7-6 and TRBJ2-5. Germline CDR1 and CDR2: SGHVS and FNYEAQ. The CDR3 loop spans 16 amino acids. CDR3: CASSLATPSTSETQYF. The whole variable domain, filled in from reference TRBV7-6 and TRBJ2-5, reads GAGVSQSPRYKVTKRGQDVALRCDPISGHVSLYWYRQALGQGPEFLTYFNYEAQQDKSGLPNDRFSAERPEGSISTLTIQRTEQRDSAMYRCASSLATPSTSETQYFGPGTRLLVL.

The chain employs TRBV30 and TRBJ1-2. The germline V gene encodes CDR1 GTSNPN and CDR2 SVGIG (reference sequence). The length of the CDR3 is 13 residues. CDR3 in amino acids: CAWNQGTADGYTF.

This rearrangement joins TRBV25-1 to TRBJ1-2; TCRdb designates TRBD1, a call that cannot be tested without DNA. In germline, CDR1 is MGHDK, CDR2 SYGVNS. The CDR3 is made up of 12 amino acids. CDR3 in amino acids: CASSDRGYGYTF.

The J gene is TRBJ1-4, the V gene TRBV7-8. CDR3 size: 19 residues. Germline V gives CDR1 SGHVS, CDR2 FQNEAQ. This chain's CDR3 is CASSPTGWVSTPRNEKLFF.

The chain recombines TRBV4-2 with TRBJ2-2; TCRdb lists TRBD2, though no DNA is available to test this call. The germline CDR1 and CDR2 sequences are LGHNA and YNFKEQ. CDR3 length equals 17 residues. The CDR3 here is CASSQDGGVIYTGELFF.

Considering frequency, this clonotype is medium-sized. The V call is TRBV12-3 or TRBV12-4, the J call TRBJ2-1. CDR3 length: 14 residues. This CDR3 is CASSSRSSYNEQFF.

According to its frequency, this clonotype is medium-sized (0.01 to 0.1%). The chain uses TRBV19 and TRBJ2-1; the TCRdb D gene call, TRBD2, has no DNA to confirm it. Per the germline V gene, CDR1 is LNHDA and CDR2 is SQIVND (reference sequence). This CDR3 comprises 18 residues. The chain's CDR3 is CASRGISERQGSYNEQFF.

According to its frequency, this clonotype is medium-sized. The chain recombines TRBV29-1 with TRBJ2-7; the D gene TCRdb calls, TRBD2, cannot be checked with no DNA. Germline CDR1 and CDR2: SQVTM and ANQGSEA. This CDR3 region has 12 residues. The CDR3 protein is CSGQLGLGEQYF.

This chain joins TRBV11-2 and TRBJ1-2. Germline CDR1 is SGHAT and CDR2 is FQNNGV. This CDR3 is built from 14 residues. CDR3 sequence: CASSLSQSNYGYTF.

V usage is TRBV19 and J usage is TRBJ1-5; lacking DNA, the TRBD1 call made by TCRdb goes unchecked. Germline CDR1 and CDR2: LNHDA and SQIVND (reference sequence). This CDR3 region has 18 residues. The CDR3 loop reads CASSTQGGGLWGNQPQHF.

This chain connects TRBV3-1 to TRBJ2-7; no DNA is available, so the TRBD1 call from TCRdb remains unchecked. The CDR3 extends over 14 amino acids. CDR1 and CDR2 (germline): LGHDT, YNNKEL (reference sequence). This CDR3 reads CASSHLGQGYEQYF.

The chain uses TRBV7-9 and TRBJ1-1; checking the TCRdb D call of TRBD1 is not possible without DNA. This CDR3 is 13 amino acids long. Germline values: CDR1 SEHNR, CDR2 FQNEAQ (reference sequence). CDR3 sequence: CASSSESTGEAFF.

The CDR3 loop reads CASSPLAGHDTKNIQYF. J is TRBJ2-4 and V is TRBV3-1; the D gene TCRdb calls, TRBD1, cannot be checked with no DNA. The CDR3 sequence is 17 residues long. Germline V CDR1 and CDR2: LGHDT, YNNKEL (reference sequence).

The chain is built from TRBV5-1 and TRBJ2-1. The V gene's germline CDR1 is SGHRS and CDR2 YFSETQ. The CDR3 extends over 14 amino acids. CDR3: CASSLVPLYNEQFF.

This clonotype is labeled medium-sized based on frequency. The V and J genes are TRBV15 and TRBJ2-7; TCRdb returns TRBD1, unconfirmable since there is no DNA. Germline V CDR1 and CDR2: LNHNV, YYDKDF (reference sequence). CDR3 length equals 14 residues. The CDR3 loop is CATSRDRGSNEQYF.